This T cell receptor beta chain was documented in a study of T cell changes during pregnancy in multiple sclerosis. Repertoires were generated with immunoSEQ multiplex PCR, while TCRdb's copy carries only in-frame clones and drops some. Here the sample spans 40,000 to 60,000 clones, approximately 92% being singletons. CDR1 is SGHTA and CDR2 is FQGNSA in the germline V gene. The CDR3 has 15 residues. With 5 bases clipped from V and 3 bases from J, the junction kept 7 bases outside the gene matches. This sequence joins TRBV7-2 and TRBJ2-5, with 9 bases aligning to TRBD1. The material sequenced was CD4+ T cells from peripheral blood mononuclear cells, taken after pregnancy. This receptor was identified in a female donor with multiple sclerosis, enrolled in a pregnancy study. The CDR3 reads CASSPNRGREETQYF. DNA for the CDR3: TGTGCCAGCAGCCCGAACAGGGGGCGGGAAGAGACCCAGTACTTC.